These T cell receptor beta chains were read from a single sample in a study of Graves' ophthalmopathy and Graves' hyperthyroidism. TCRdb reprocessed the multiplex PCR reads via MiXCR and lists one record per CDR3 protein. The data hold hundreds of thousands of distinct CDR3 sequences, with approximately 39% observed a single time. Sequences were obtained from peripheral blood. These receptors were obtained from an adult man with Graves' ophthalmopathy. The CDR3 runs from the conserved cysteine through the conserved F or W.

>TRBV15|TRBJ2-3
CATSRDRSTGAFTDTQYF
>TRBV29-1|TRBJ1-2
CSVVPGGTEANYGYTF
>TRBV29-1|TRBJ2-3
CSVGQGNTDTQYF
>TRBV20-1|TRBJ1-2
CSATGGDYGYTF
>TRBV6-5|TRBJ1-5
CASSVQGYQPQHF
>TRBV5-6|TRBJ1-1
CASSRQGAGMNTEAFF
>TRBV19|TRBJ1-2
CASSIDIRSGGYTF
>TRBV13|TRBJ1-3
CASSLHALGNTIYF
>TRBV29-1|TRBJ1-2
CSVGTGTGIGYTF
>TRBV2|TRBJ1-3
CASSRTGGPKSSGNTIYF
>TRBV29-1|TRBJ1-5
CSVEGGLAGDETQHF
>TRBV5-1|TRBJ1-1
CASSVPENEAFF
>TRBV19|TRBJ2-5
CASSTTGTSVKTQYF
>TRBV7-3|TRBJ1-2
CASSLTGTDDGYTF
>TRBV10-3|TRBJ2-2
CAISEQSRDRGRTGELFF
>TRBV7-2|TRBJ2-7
CASSWGGSEQYF
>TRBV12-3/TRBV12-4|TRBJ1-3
CASSGQSGNTIYF
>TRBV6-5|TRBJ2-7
CASSRHRLSYEQYF
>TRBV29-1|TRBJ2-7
CSVGVAYEQYF
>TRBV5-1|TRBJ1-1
CASSLGTIGRDTEAFF
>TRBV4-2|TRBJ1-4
CASSQDQGIYEKLFF
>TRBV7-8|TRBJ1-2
CASSSPPNYGYTF
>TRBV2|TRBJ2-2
CASSREGTGYTGELFF
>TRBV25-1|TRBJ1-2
CASKGSADYGYTF
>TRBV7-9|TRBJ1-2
CASSPRPGTYGYTF
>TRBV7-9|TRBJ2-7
CASSLGDSTYEQYF
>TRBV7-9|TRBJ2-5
CASTRLIGGETQYF
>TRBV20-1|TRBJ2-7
CSASDTASYEQYF
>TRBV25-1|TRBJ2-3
CASKGEGWPSDTQYF
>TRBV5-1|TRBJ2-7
CASSSIGTDYEQYF
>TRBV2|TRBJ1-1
CASTSDKNTEAFF
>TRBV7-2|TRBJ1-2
CASSTDPPGARGYGYTF
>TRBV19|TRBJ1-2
CASNVGNGYTF
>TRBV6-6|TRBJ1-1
CASSQQATKTEAFF
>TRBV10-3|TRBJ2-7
CAISESRTLSEEQYF